This entry concerns a single TCR beta chain. The antigen it recognizes is unknown. No base quality values were provided; no much bigger clone lies one nucleotide off. The library was obtained by the immunoSEQ multiplex PCR assay. This is the immuneACCESS table as TCRdb keeps it, with only in-frame sequences that have V and J called. A part of the clones is gone; compared with another copy, unresolved V genes explain less than half, and the rest is unexplained. Here the sample has approximately 97,000 clones; 90% to 95% occur a single time. The ten largest clones represent over 2% of the sample. The data are from a study of control samples from healthy donors and cancer patients (dated by TCRdb to about 2020). V is trimmed back by 5 bases and J by 4 bases, and the junction contains 9 bases that no gene match accounts for. The CDR3 has 15 amino acids, counting the end cysteine and phenylalanine. The sequence is cut down to CDR3 DNA, 45 bases in frame from base 1. Taken from the germline V gene, the CDR1 and CDR2 loops are MDHEN and SYDVKM.

This sequence originates from a woman younger than 35 in good health. The material sequenced was blood. This chain joins TRBV28 to TRBJ1-2, with 8 bases matching TRBD1. The DNA sequence follows: TGTGCCAGCAGTCAAGACAGGGGCGGGGGCTATGGCTACACCTTC. This is translated as CASSQDRGGGYGYTF.